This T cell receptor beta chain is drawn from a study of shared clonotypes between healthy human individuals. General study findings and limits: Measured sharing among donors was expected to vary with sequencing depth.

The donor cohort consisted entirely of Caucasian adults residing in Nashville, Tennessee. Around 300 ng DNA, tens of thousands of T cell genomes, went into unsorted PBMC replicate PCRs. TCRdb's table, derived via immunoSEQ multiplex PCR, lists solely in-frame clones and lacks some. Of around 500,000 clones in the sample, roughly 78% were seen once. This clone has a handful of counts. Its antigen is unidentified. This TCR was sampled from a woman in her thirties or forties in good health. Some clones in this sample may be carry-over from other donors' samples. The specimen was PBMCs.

The CDR3 loop is CASRTFSYEQYF. As DNA, the CDR3 is TGTGCCAGCAGGACTTTCTCCTACGAGCAGTACTTC. This chain joins TRBV6-1 and TRBJ2-7; D not resolved. The V gene lost 6 bases and the J gene lost 0 bases, with 6 bases spanning the gap. The CDR3 totals 12 residues. Germline V gene lookup returns CDR1 MNHNS and CDR2 SASEGT.